This T cell receptor beta chain was documented in a study of T-cell reconstitution after alpha-beta-depleted transplantation in children. TCRbeta library construction was performed incorporating unique molecular identifiers. A single record per CDR3 protein comes from TCRdb applying MiXCR to the PCR reads. The sample contains some 75,000 distinct CDR3 sequences, 7% to 8% of which appear only once. Germline-derived CDR1 and CDR2 are KGHDR and SFDVKD. The J segment lost 6 bases and the V segment lost 2 bases, leaving 2 bases of the junction unmatched. The CDR3 sequence is 15 residues long. This clonotype appeared a few times.

This chain links TRBV24-1 with TRBJ2-2; 10 positions agree with TRBD1. The sample in question was PBMCs from the stem cell graft donor, obtained from the stem cell graft. The source of this sequence is a human donor who donated a stem cell graft to a child with acute lymphoblastic leukemia. The CDR3 is CATSDWTGGAGELFF. The CDR3 coding sequence is TGTGCCACCAGTGATTGGACAGGGGGTGCCGGGGAGCTGTTTTTT.